One and the same sample provided the 18 T cell receptor beta chains below, sequenced in a study of vaccination and CD4 T cells after COVID-19 (dated by TCRdb to 2022 to 2024). Library preparation was by PCR. Sequencer: Illumina iSeq 100. TCR sequencing of DNA from cultured CD4+ T cells used the Oncomine TCR Beta short-read assay at the Johns Hopkins FTIC core. The raw public reads went through TCRdb reprocessing: fastp at Q25, MiXCR clone calling, in-frame beta chains kept. Here each entry gathers all rows of one CDR3 protein and keeps the most common genes and DNA. Present in this sample are around 16,000 distinct CDR3 sequences, 73% of which were seen just once. The ten largest account for roughly 11% of the sample. The antigens these receptors bind are not known. In the paper's terms, the treatment or condition label means: roughly 10-day PBMC culture with coronavirus spike peptide pools or control peptides (ViraFEST assay).

Sequencing used CD4+ T cells from blood, cultured in vitro. These receptors were collected from a human donor who had recovered from COVID-19.

The J gene is TRBJ2-7, the V gene TRBV7-3; possibly TRBD1 for D (5 bases). The germline CDR1 and CDR2 sequences are SGHTA and FQGTGA. V was trimmed by 5 bases and J by 0 bases, leaving 11 bases between them. This CDR3 has 14 amino acids. Written as DNA, the CDR3 is TGTGCCAGCAGCCAAGGACATAGCTCCTACGAGCAGTACTTC. The encoded protein is CASSQGHSSYEQYF.

The V and J genes are TRBV10-3 and TRBJ2-5; no clear D gene. Trimming pared 0 bases from V and 5 bases from J, leaving 19 bases between. This CDR3 is 17 amino acids long. CDR1 and CDR2 from the germline V gene are ENHRY and SYGVKD. DNA of the CDR3: TGTGCCATCAGTGAGTCGAGCGACCTCCTCTTAGGGGAGACCCAGTACTTC. This encodes CAISESSDLLLGETQYF.

The rearrangement links TRBV6-2 or TRBV6-3 to TRBJ2-5, with TRBD2 matching over 7 bases. V trimming: 0 bases; J trimming: 6 bases; junction bases outside the gene matches: 10. Germline CDR1 MNHEY, CDR2 SVGEGT. The CDR3 totals 16 residues. CDR3 DNA sequence: TGTGCCAGCAGTTACTCGAGGGAGGGGCCGAGGAAGACCCAGTACTTC. Its protein product is CASSYSREGPRKTQYF.

The chain carries TRBV6-2 or TRBV6-3 and TRBJ1-2; D is unclear. The V gene lost 5 bases and the J gene lost 0 bases, with 10 bases spanning the gap. Germline loops: CDR1 MNHEY, CDR2 SVGEGT. The CDR3 is made up of 14 amino acids. The DNA of the CDR3 is TGTGCCAGCAGTAGACGGGAAGCTAACTATGGCTACACCTTC. Translation: CASSRREANYGYTF.

The CDR3 coding sequence is TGTGCCTACACAGGGGGCAATACCAATTCACCCCTCCACTTT. Encoded protein: CAYTGGNTNSPLHF. The rearrangement links TRBV30 to TRBJ1-6; 9 positions agree with TRBD1. CDR1 GTSNPN and CDR2 SVGIG come from the germline V gene (reference sequence). The V gene end was trimmed by 7 bases and the J gene end by 7 bases; junction bases not matched to a gene: 8. The CDR3 is 14 residues long.

This clonotype came up once. This sequence joins TRBV25-1 and TRBJ2-7, with D unclear. Trimming shortened V by 2 bases and J by 4 bases, and 6 bases separated the two germline ends. CDR3 length: 12 residues. Germline V lookup: CDR1 MGHDK, CDR2 SYGVNS. CDR3 amino acids: CASSEGRYEQYF. CDR3 bases: TGTGCCAGCAGTGAAGGCCGTTACGAGCAGTACTTC.

The chain is built from TRBV20-1 and TRBJ2-2, with D unresolved. V lost 3 bases and J 8 bases, leaving 10 bases between the germline ends. Germline CDR1 is DFQATT and CDR2 is SNEGSKA (reference sequence). This CDR3 spans 12 amino acids. CDR3 region: CSASRNLGELFF. The DNA of the CDR3 is TGCAGTGCTAGTAGGAATCTGGGGGAGCTGTTTTTT.

V usage is TRBV6-2 or TRBV6-3 and J usage is TRBJ2-7, with 8 nucleotides matching TRBD2. The CDR3 spans 14 residues. The V gene end was trimmed by 6 bases and the J gene end by 3 bases; junction bases not matched to a gene: 7. CDR1 is MNHEY, CDR2 SVGEGT, per germline. In nucleotides, the CDR3 is TGTGCCAGCAGATGGGGACTAGGTATCTACGAGCAGTACTTC. Translation gives CASRWGLGIYEQYF.

This chain joins TRBV19 and TRBJ1-5; TRBD1 might be the D (6 bases). CDR1 and CDR2 (germline): LNHDA, SQIVND (reference sequence). The CDR3 is 15 amino acids. Deletions cut 4 bases from V and 2 bases from J, with 12 bases between. CDR3 bases: TGTGCCAGTAGTACCGGGGGGGGCGGCAATCAGCCCCAGCATTTT. Translating it yields CASSTGGGGNQPQHF.

This clonotype was counted only a few times. V is TRBV24-1 and J is TRBJ2-2; no clear D gene. The V and J ends lost 7 bases and 1 base respectively, with 9 bases between them. This CDR3 has 14 amino acids. Per germline, CDR1 KGHDR and CDR2 SFDVKD. This CDR3 is CATRKTENTGELFF. DNA for the CDR3: TGTGCCACCAGGAAGACCGAGAACACCGGGGAGCTGTTTTTT.

This clonotype occurred once. The chain uses TRBV6-1 and TRBJ1-2, with 7 nucleotides matching TRBD1. There are 15 residues in the CDR3. V was clipped by 9 bases and J by 8 bases; unmatched bases: 18. Looked up from germline, CDR1 is MNHNS and CDR2 is SASEGT. CDR3: CASSPLAGGERGYTF. The DNA for the CDR3 is TGTGCCAGTAGTCCTTTGGCAGGGGGGGAGAGAGGCTACACCTTC.

The sample holds a few counts of this clonotype. The gene calls are TRBV20-1 and TRBJ1-2, with no clear D. Germline V gives CDR1 DFQATT, CDR2 SNEGSKA (reference sequence). The CDR3 has 13 residues. The V gene lost 3 bases and the J gene lost 5 bases, with 13 bases spanning the gap. For the CDR3, the DNA is TGCAGTGCTAGTCCGGCCAAAGTATATGGCTACACCTTC. It is translated as CSASPAKVYGYTF.

This clonotype occurred once. The V gene is TRBV6-1, the J gene TRBJ1-1; a weak D match, TRBD1 (6 bases). Looked up from germline, CDR1 is MNHNS and CDR2 is SASEGT. With 8 bases removed from V and 11 bases from J, the gap between germline ends came to 18 bases. CDR3 size: 12 residues. CDR3 region: CASGQSVIRAFF. The CDR3 DNA follows: TGTGCCAGCGGACAGTCGGTCATAAGGGCTTTCTTT.

V usage is TRBV7-2 and J usage is TRBJ2-5; 7 nucleotides line up with TRBD1. The germline V gene encodes CDR1 SGHTA and CDR2 FQGNSA. CDR3 length: 14 residues. V was clipped by 5 bases and J by 2 bases; unmatched bases: 5. CDR3 sequence: CASSITRGQETQYF. CDR3 nucleotide sequence: TGTGCCAGCAGCATAACCAGGGGGCAAGAGACCCAGTACTTC.

This sequence joins TRBV7-2 and TRBJ1-2; no reliable D call. V lost 3 bases and J lost 4, with 15 bases in between. Germline-derived CDR1 and CDR2 are SGHTA and FQGNSA. CDR3 length: 15 residues. The CDR3 DNA is TGTGCCAGCAGCTTTACCCCGGCCCAACTCTATGGCTACACCTTC. It codes for CASSFTPAQLYGYTF.

DNA for the CDR3: TGTGCCACCAGCAGAGATCTGGAGACTGAAGCTTTCTTT. It is translated as CATSRDLETEAFF. This sequence joins TRBV15 and TRBJ1-1; D unclear. In germline, CDR1 is LNHNV, CDR2 YYDKDF (reference sequence). The CDR3 runs to 13 residues. Between the trimmed V and J ends, which lost 0 bases and 5 bases, there was a span of 7 bases.

The J gene is TRBJ1-1, the V gene TRBV10-3, with 7 bases lining up with TRBD1. The CDR3 is 14 residues long. In germline, CDR1 is ENHRY, CDR2 SYGVKD. V shed 6 bases and J 4 bases; nucleotides not matched to a gene: 8. CDR3 DNA sequence: TGTGCCATCAGCGGGGACAGTTCGGGCACTGAAGCTTTCTTT. Protein product: CAISGDSSGTEAFF.

The CDR3 coding sequence is TGTGCCAGCGGCACCCCGCGCGGTCCACCCGTGGAAATTCATGGCTACACCTTC. This encodes CASGTPRGPPVEIHGYTF. The chain links TRBV21-1 to TRBJ1-2. TRBV21-1 is annotated as a pseudogene. The CDR3 length is 18 residues.